The entry below gives a single T cell receptor (beta chain) sequence along with its context. Under the authors' procedure: How many nucleated cells were present was estimated from reference gene primer amplification. The method was immunoSEQ multiplex PCR; TCRdb's version includes in-frame clones alone and lacks a portion of them. That table gives V, J and clone size, and the DNA gave D and trimming. The data hold 250,000 to 300,000 clones, with about nine tenths observed a single time. These data come from a study of blood T cell repertoires in COVID-19. In the study overall: COVID-19 samples, acute and convalescent, were from the United States, Italy and Spain. Sources were T cells, B-cell-depleted T cells, or PBMCs; the material itself was cDNA or gDNA.

Germline V gene lookup returns CDR1 GTSNPN and CDR2 SVGIG (reference sequence). The CDR3 runs to 15 residues. Sequenced input: peripheral blood. This chain joins TRBV30 and TRBJ2-6, with TRBD1 identical over 7 bases. The clonotype originates from a woman aged 45-60 years who had recovered from COVID-19. The CDR3 DNA reads as TGTGCATTAGAGACAGGGCTAGGGAGGGCCAACGTCCTGACTTTC. It encodes CALETGLGRANVLTF.